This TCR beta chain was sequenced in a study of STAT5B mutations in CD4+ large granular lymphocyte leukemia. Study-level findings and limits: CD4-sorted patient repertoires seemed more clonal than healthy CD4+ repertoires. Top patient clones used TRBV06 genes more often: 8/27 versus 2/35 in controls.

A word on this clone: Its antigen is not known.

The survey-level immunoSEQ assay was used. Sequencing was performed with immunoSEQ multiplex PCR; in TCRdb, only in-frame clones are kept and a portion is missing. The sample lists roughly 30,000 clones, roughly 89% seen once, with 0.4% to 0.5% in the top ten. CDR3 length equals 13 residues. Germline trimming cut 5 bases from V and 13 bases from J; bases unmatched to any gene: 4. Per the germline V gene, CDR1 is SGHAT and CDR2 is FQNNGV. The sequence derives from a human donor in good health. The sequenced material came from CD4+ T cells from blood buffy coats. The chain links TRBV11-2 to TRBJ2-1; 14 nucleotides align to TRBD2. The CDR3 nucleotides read TGTGCCAGCAGCCTGGGGACTAGCGGGGGCCAGTTCTTC. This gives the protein CASSLGTSGGQFF.